A few counts support the clone carrying this T cell receptor beta chain. CDR1 is SGHTA and CDR2 is FQGNSA in the germline V gene. V trimming: 5 bases; J trimming: 4 bases; junction bases outside the gene matches: 14. There are 17 residues in the CDR3. These data come from a study of response to subunit inactivated influenza vaccine. TCRdb re-derived calls from the RT-PCR reads in MiXCR, one entry per CDR3 protein. The profile shows about 700,000 distinct CDR3 sequences, 15% to 18% of them singletons. The material was PBMCs from blood, obtained 11 to 12 days after vaccination. V and J are TRBV7-2 and TRBJ1-1; 9 positions match TRBD1. The TCR originated in a man aged 45-65 years who received an inactivated influenza vaccine. CDR3 loop: CASSPRAPGQGSTEAFF. The CDR3 DNA follows: TGTGCCAGCAGCCCGAGGGCCCCCGGACAGGGGAGCACTGAAGCTTTCTTT.